This passage covers 21 T cell receptor beta chains from one sample sequenced in a study of blood T cell repertoires in COVID-19. This table comes from immunoSEQ multiplex PCR, and its TCRdb copy is limited to in-frame clones, with some not included. The sample comprises 62,000 or so clones, roughly 85% of which are singletons, and 1.4% rests with the top ten. The specimen sequenced was peripheral blood. The receptors shown here come from a woman in her sixties or seventies with acute or convalescent COVID-19.

The J gene is TRBJ1-1, the V gene TRBV11-2; a possible D gene is TRBD1 (5 bases). V was pared by 5 bases and J by 4 bases, with 14 bases between. The germline V gene encodes CDR1 SGHAT and CDR2 FQNNGV. The CDR3 is 14 amino acids. In DNA form, the CDR3 reads TGTGCCAGCAGCCCAGGCGGGGGGTTCACTGAAGCTTTCTTT. It yields the protein CASSPGGGFTEAFF.

The rearrangement joins TRBV2 to TRBJ2-7; D remains ambiguous. This CDR3 has 13 residues. The germline V gene encodes CDR1 SNHLY and CDR2 FYNNEI. Trimming removed 6 bases at V and 2 bases at J, with 11 bases between. As DNA, the CDR3 is TGTGCCAGCAGCCGTTCGTTCGCCTACGAGCAGTACTTC. Protein product: CASSRSFAYEQYF.

V and J are TRBV5-8 and TRBJ2-5; 13 nucleotides agree with TRBD2. CDR1 and CDR2 from the germline V gene are SGHTS and YDEGEE. The CDR3 loop spans 17 amino acids. The V segment lost 0 bases and the J segment 1 base; nucleotides outside the gene matches: 3. The CDR3, as DNA: TGTGCCAGCAGCTTGGGACTAGCGGGAGGCACCCAAGAGACCCAGTACTTC. This codes for CASSLGLAGGTQETQYF.

V is TRBV19 and J is TRBJ1-5, with a weak D call TRBD1 (5 bases). The CDR3 sequence is 17 residues long. The V and J ends lost 6 bases and 4 bases respectively, with 22 bases between them. Germline lookup yields CDR1 LNHDA and CDR2 SQIVND (reference sequence). As DNA, the CDR3 is TGTGCCAGTAGACCGACCGGAGGGGTAGGCCTGAATCAGCCCCAGCATTTT. This sequence encodes CASRPTGGVGLNQPQHF. The complete variable domain, with remaining parts taken from reference TRBV19 and TRBJ1-5, reads DGGITQSPKYLFRKEGQNVTLSCEQNLNHDAMYWYRQDPGQGLRLIYYSQIVNDFQKGDIAEGYSVSREKKESFPLTVTSAQKNPTAFYLCASRPTGGVGLNQPQHFGDGTRLSIL.

This chain connects TRBV2 to TRBJ1-4; the D is unclear. The CDR3 is made up of 13 amino acids. The V gene lost 7 bases and the J gene lost 3 bases, with 9 bases spanning the gap. Germline lookup yields CDR1 SNHLY and CDR2 FYNNEI. CDR3 sequence: CASNGYPNEKLFF. The CDR3 bases are TGTGCCAGCAACGGGTACCCTAATGAAAAACTGTTTTTT.

This chain links TRBV12-3 or TRBV12-4 with TRBJ2-5; TRBD2 matches 8 bases. The CDR3 has 13 amino acids. V gave up 7 bases and J gave up 2 bases; unmatched junction bases: 3. Here the CDR3 DNA reads TGTGCCAGCAAGGCTAGCGGGCAAGAGACCCAGTACTTC. Its protein is CASKASGQETQYF.

The chain carries TRBV4-2 and TRBJ1-3; 10 bases line up with TRBD1. This CDR3 region has 18 residues. Germline V gives CDR1 LGHNA, CDR2 YNFKEQ. V gave up 1 base and J gave up 3 bases; unmatched junction bases: 9. CDR3 amino acids: CASSQGLGDRGLGNTIYF. The DNA for the CDR3 is TGTGCCAGCAGCCAAGGATTGGGAGACAGGGGGCTTGGAAACACCATATATTTT.

This clone was found once. V gene TRBV4-1 combines with J gene TRBJ1-1; D is unresolved. V was trimmed by 1 base and J by 6 bases, leaving 15 bases between them. The CDR3 runs to 15 residues. Germline CDR1 MGHRA, CDR2 YSYEKL. DNA for the CDR3: TGCGCCAGCAGCCAAGCGTCTGCGGGGTCTGCTGAAGCTTTCTTT. Its translation: CASSQASAGSAEAFF.

The genes are TRBV2 and TRBJ1-1; perhaps TRBD1 as D (5 bases). This CDR3 spans 14 amino acids. The germline V gene encodes CDR1 SNHLY and CDR2 FYNNEI. Between the trimmed V and J ends, which lost 5 bases and 1 base, there was a span of 11 bases. In DNA form, the CDR3 reads TGTGCCAGCAGTATCAGGGTGCGGAACACTGAAGCTTTCTTT. It is translated as CASSIRVRNTEAFF.

This clone was found a few times. This chain uses TRBV5-1 with TRBJ2-5; D call uncertain. Trimming stripped 0 bases from V and 9 bases from J, with 15 bases between. CDR3 length: 14 residues. The germline gives CDR1 SGHRS, CDR2 YFSETQ. CDR3 bases: TGCGCCAGCAGCTTGGAACAGAGCAAGAGTCCCCAGTACTTC. Translated, it gives CASSLEQSKSPQYF.

The chain links TRBV18 to TRBJ2-7; 8 bases align to TRBD1. The CDR3 covers 14 residues. Trimming cost V 4 bases and J 3 bases; bases outside gene matches: 5. Germline loops: CDR1 KGHSH, CDR2 LQKENI. The CDR3 loop reads CASSLKGQVYEQYF. CDR3 coding DNA: TGTGCCAGCTCACTAAAGGGACAGGTCTACGAGCAGTACTTC.

This chain uses TRBV24-1 with TRBJ2-1; TRBD1 matches at 7 bases. Trimming removed 8 bases from V and 3 bases from J; junction bases left unmatched: 9. The length of the CDR3 is 15 residues. Per the germline V gene, CDR1 is KGHDR and CDR2 is SFDVKD. DNA of the CDR3: TGTGCCACCAAGGCCTCCCGGGACAGCTACAATGAGCAGTTCTTC. Translated: CATKASRDSYNEQFF.

CDR3 DNA: TGCGCCAGCAGCTTCGACAGTAATGGCTACACCTTC. This gives the protein CASSFDSNGYTF. The V gene is TRBV4-1, the J gene TRBJ1-2, with a weak D call TRBD1 (5 bases). The CDR3 extends over 12 amino acids. Germline-derived CDR1 and CDR2 are MGHRA and YSYEKL. V was pared by 5 bases and J by 6 bases, with 10 bases between.

This clone was seen a single time. The genes are TRBV18 and TRBJ1-1; 7 bases are a match to TRBD1. The CDR3 covers 14 residues. V was pared by 4 bases and J by 3 bases, with 5 bases of the junction left unmatched. Germline V lookup: CDR1 KGHSH, CDR2 LQKENI. CDR3 DNA: TGTGCCAGCTCACAAGGGACAGATTACACTGAAGCTTTCTTT. This sequence encodes CASSQGTDYTEAFF.

This clone was seen more than once but under ten times. The chain recombines TRBV5-1 with TRBJ1-1; no reliable D call. The CDR3 is 14 residues long. The germline V gene encodes CDR1 SGHRS and CDR2 YFSETQ. With 1 base removed from V and 0 bases from J, the gap between germline ends came to 7 bases. CDR3 protein: CASSLFAMNTEAFF. CDR3 DNA sequence: TGCGCCAGCAGCTTGTTCGCTATGAACACTGAAGCTTTCTTT.

This clone showed up just once. This chain uses TRBV5-4 with TRBJ2-7, with D maybe TRBD2 (5 bases). The CDR3 runs 14 residues. The V gene's germline CDR1 is SGHNT and CDR2 YYREEE (reference sequence). The ends were cut back, 2 bases at V and 3 bases at J, with 12 bases in the middle. The CDR3: CASSFWASSYEQYF. The CDR3 nucleotides are TGTGCCAGCAGCTTCTGGGCTAGCAGCTACGAGCAGTACTTC.

The rearrangement joins TRBV9 to TRBJ1-6; the match to TRBD1 covers 9 bases. This CDR3 comprises 16 residues. From germline, CDR1 is SGDLS and CDR2 YYNGEE. V gave up 4 bases and J gave up 7 bases; unmatched junction bases: 9. The CDR3 loop is CASSPQGTGTNSPLHF. The CDR3, as DNA: TGTGCCAGCAGCCCCCAGGGGACAGGGACCAATTCACCCCTCCACTTT.

The rearrangement joins TRBV7-2 to TRBJ2-5, with D perhaps TRBD1 (6 bases). The germline V and J ends were trimmed by 1 base and 0 bases, with 9 bases remaining between them. The V gene's germline CDR1 is SGHTA and CDR2 FQGNSA. This CDR3 is built from 15 residues. CDR3 DNA: TGTGCCAGCAGCTTAGTCCGGACAGACCAAGAGACCCAGTACTTC. This codes for CASSLVRTDQETQYF.

This rearrangement joins TRBV19 to TRBJ2-4; 7 bases are a match to TRBD1. The CDR3 is 18 residues long. Trimming took 1 base from V and 4 from J; bases not matched to a gene: 13. CDR1 is LNHDA and CDR2 is SQIVND in the germline V gene (reference sequence). DNA for the CDR3: TGTGCCAGTAGTATAGGTATTGATCCCCGGGACAGAAAAAACATTCAGTACTTC. This codes for CASSIGIDPRDRKNIQYF. The full variable domain, its missing parts supplied by reference TRBV19 and TRBJ2-4, is DGGITQSPKYLFRKEGQNVTLSCEQNLNHDAMYWYRQDPGQGLRLIYYSQIVNDFQKGDIAEGYSVSREKKESFPLTVTSAQKNPTAFYLCASSIGIDPRDRKNIQYFGAGTRLSVL.

This clone was seen a single time. The chain is built from TRBV10-3 and TRBJ2-7, with no clear D. The germline CDR1 and CDR2 sequences are ENHRY and SYGVKD. Trimming took 3 bases from V and 2 from J, leaving 5 bases between them. This CDR3 spans 12 amino acids. The CDR3 region has the DNA TGTGCCATCAGTGAAAAGCCCTACGAGCAGTACTTC. This translates into CAISEKPYEQYF.

This chain connects TRBV5-1 to TRBJ1-2, with 7 bases aligning to TRBD1. CDR1 is SGHRS, CDR2 YFSETQ, per germline. V was pared by 3 bases and J by 1 base, with 9 bases of the junction left unmatched. This CDR3 contains 16 residues. CDR3 sequence: CASSSEGTARNYGYTF. The CDR3 DNA sequence: TGCGCCAGCAGCTCCGAAGGGACAGCACGTAACTATGGCTACACCTTC.